This paragraph reports one T cell receptor (beta chain). Its antigen is undetermined. The data are from a study of T-cell reconstitution after alpha-beta-depleted transplantation in children. Study results and limitations: Several hundred expanded graft clones reportedly were the source of alpha-beta T cells about two months after transplant.

During its preparation, the TCRbeta library received unique molecular identifiers. TCRdb independently ran MiXCR on the PCR reads; one entry per CDR3 protein. The sample includes around 100,000 distinct CDR3 sequences, over 9% of them seen just once. CDR1 MNHEY and CDR2 SVGAGI come from the germline V gene. V lost 2 bases to trimming and J lost 2 bases, with 13 bases between them. This CDR3 contains 15 residues. The chain is built from TRBV6-5 and TRBJ2-7; D may be TRBD1 (6 bases). The TCR comes from a boy aged 2 to 10 with acute lymphoblastic leukemia, due to receive a stem cell transplant. The sample consisted of PBMCs, taken before TCRalphabeta/CD19-depleted stem cell transplant. The CDR3 DNA reads as TGTGCCAGCAGTTACGGGACACCTGAAGCCTACGAGCAGTACTTC. This codes for CASSYGTPEAYEQYF.